A single TCR beta chain is shown here with its context. Its antigen remains unknown. TCRdb keeps only in-frame clones here, not all; method: immunoSEQ multiplex PCR. The sample consists of 130,000 to 150,000 clones, about 91% of them appearing once. These data are taken from a study of cytomegalovirus exposure and HLA in healthy donors. Study-level results: Specificity of a few CMV-associated chains for CMV antigens was verified in vitro.

Per germline, CDR1 MGHRA and CDR2 YSYEKL. The CDR3 covers 16 residues. The trim removed 1 base at V and 3 bases at J, leaving 5 bases unmatched. Donors came from a validation cohort of about 110 subjects, distinct from the first 666-subject cohort. Specimen: PBMCs. The chain carries TRBV4-1 and TRBJ2-1; TRBD2 matches 8 bases. The sequence derives from a man between 18 and 35 years old in good health and CMV-seropositive. CDR3 region: CASSQGRLAIYNEQFF. For the CDR3, the DNA is TGCGCCAGCAGCCAAGGTCGACTAGCGATCTACAATGAGCAGTTCTTC.